These 11 T cell receptor beta chains originate from one sample sequenced in a study of blood T cell repertoires in COVID-19. The protocol was immunoSEQ multiplex PCR, while the TCRdb copy is restricted to in-frame clones and leaves out a portion. The sample comprises 150,000 to 200,000 clones, roughly 80% of which are singletons, and roughly 8.3% rests with the top ten. The sample consisted of peripheral blood. These receptor sequences come from a man between 60 and 75 years old with acute or convalescent COVID-19.

J is TRBJ1-4 and V is TRBV6-5; 7 positions agree with TRBD1. Trimming removed 4 bases from V and 1 base from J; junction bases left unmatched: 6. The V gene's germline CDR1 is MNHEY and CDR2 SVGAGI. The CDR3 is made up of 16 amino acids. The CDR3 sequence is CASSSEGAGTNEKLFF. The CDR3 DNA is TGTGCCAGCAGTTCCGAGGGGGCAGGAACTAATGAAAAACTGTTTTTT.

The chain uses TRBV5-8 and TRBJ2-5; 8 nucleotides match TRBD1. This CDR3 comprises 16 residues. J was trimmed by 2 bases and V by 0 bases; bases with no gene match: 6. Germline V gene lookup returns CDR1 SGHTS and CDR2 YDEGEE. Here the CDR3 reads CASSLGQGSLQETQYF. Written as DNA, the CDR3 is TGTGCCAGCAGCTTGGGACAGGGGAGCCTACAAGAGACCCAGTACTTC.

The CDR3 sequence is CASSPRDGGLYEQYF. The CDR3 bases are TGTGCCAGCAGCCCCAGAGACGGTGGGCTATACGAGCAGTACTTC. The rearrangement uses TRBV9 and TRBJ2-7; D gene unclear. In germline, CDR1 is SGDLS, CDR2 YYNGEE. The CDR3 extends over 15 amino acids. Trimming removed 4 bases from V and 4 bases from J, with 18 bases in between.

The chain combines TRBV3-1 (or the pseudogene TRBV3-2) with TRBJ2-1, with D perhaps TRBD2 (5 bases). Germline values: CDR1 LGHDT, CDR2 YNNKEL (reference sequence). V lost 4 bases, J lost 0 bases, and 10 bases lay in between. The CDR3 length is 15 residues. The CDR3 coding sequence is TGTGCCAGCAGCCCTTGGACTGTCTCCTACAATGAGCAGTTCTTC. Protein sequence: CASSPWTVSYNEQFF.

The chain employs TRBV7-2 and TRBJ2-7, with TRBD1 as a possible D gene (6 bases). This CDR3 spans 15 amino acids. Germline values: CDR1 SGHTA, CDR2 FQGNSA. Trimming left V 5 bases short and J 1 base short, with 15 bases between. CDR3 amino acids: CASSELYRASYEQYF. CDR3 DNA sequence: TGTGCCAGCAGCGAATTATACAGGGCGTCCTACGAGCAGTACTTC.

The V gene is TRBV10-2, the J gene TRBJ1-2, with D uncertain. Trimming took off 3 bases at V and 3 bases at J, with 2 bases between the two ends. The CDR3 spans 11 residues. Germline V CDR1 and CDR2: WSHSY, SAAADI. The CDR3 nucleotides are TGCGCCAGCAGTGACGACTATGGCTACACCTTC. It encodes CASSDDYGYTF.

This chain links TRBV6-2 or TRBV6-3 with TRBJ2-1; 7 nucleotides agree with TRBD1. Germline V gene data show CDR1 as MNHEY and CDR2 as SVGEGT. The CDR3 is made up of 15 amino acids. The ends lost 0 bases at V and 10 bases at J; junction bases unmatched: 9. For the CDR3, the DNA is TGTGCCAGCAGTTACTCTCGGACAGGTTCGAGAGAGCAGTTCTTC. Translation gives CASSYSRTGSREQFF.

This chain connects TRBV4-1 to TRBJ2-7, with 7 bases matching TRBD1. The CDR3 loop spans 14 amino acids. The germline CDR1 and CDR2 sequences are MGHRA and YSYEKL. The V segment lost 10 bases and the J segment 0 bases; nucleotides outside the gene matches: 9. Here the CDR3 DNA reads TGCGCCACCTCAGGGGGTATGAGCTCCTACGAGCAGTACTTC. It codes for CATSGGMSSYEQYF.

The rearrangement uses TRBV4-1 and TRBJ1-3; D unresolved. Germline V lookup: CDR1 MGHRA, CDR2 YSYEKL. The CDR3 extends over 15 amino acids. V gave up 0 bases and J gave up 0 bases, with 6 bases separating them. CDR3 coding DNA: TGCGCCAGCAGCCAAGACCGCAGCTCTGGAAACACCATATATTTT. The encoded protein is CASSQDRSSGNTIYF.

CDR3: CASSSRSPGNTIYF. CDR3 DNA: TGTGCCAGCAGCTCCAGGTCTCCTGGAAACACCATATATTTT. The rearrangement links TRBV7-3 to TRBJ1-3; no definite D call. The V gene lost 4 bases and the J gene lost 2 bases, with 9 bases spanning the gap. The CDR3 consists of 14 residues. Germline V gene sequence: CDR1 SGHTA, CDR2 FQGTGA.

This chain's CDR3 is CASSPPLTGANVLTF. The DNA for the CDR3 is TGTGCCAGCAGCCCACCACTCACTGGGGCCAACGTCCTGACTTTC. The chain recombines TRBV7-9 with TRBJ2-6, with D uncertain. The germline V gene has CDR1 SEHNR and CDR2 FQNEAQ (reference sequence). CDR3 length equals 15 residues. Trimming stripped 5 bases from V and 2 bases from J, with 10 bases between. Combining the CDR3 with reference TRBV7-9 and TRBJ2-6 gives the whole variable domain DTGVSQNPRHKITKRGQNVTFRCDPISEHNRLYWYRQTLGQGPEFLTYFQNEAQLEKSRLLSDRFSAERPKGSFSTLEIQRTEQGDSAMYLCASSPPLTGANVLTFGAGSRLTVL.